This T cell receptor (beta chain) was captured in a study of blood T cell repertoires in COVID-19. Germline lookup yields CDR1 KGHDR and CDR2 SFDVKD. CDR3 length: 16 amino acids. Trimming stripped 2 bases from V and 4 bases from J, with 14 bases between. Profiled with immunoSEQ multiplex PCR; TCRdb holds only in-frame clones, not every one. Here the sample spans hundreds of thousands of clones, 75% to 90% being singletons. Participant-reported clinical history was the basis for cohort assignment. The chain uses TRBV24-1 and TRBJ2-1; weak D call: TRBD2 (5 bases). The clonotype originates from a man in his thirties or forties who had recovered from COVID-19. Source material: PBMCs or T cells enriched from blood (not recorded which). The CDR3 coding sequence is TGTGCCACCAGTGATTCGTCAGCGGTCGCTTACAATGAGCAGTTCTTC. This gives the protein CATSDSSAVAYNEQFF.